These 24 T cell receptor beta chains share one sample of origin, sequenced in a study of PD-L1 blockade in urothelial cancer. Repertoires were generated with immunoSEQ multiplex PCR, while TCRdb's copy carries only in-frame clones and drops some. The table has fewer than 130,000 clones, approximately 86% seen once. The sample here was PBMCs, taken around atezolizumab (anti-PD-L1) treatment. Receptors originate from a man aged 45-65 years with urothelial cancer.

The chain has TRBV6-1 and TRBJ1-5; D uncertain. The CDR3 is 15 residues long. From germline, CDR1 is MNHNS and CDR2 SASEGT. The V end was cut by 8 bases, the J end by 0 bases, with 14 bases between. CDR3 sequence (DNA): TGTGCCAGCTTGGGGATCGGGGTTAGCAATCAGCCCCAGCATTTT. Its protein product is CASLGIGVSNQPQHF.

The chain joins TRBV28 to TRBJ2-3; a possible D gene is TRBD1 (6 bases). This CDR3 region has 16 residues. Germline V gene lookup returns CDR1 MDHEN and CDR2 SYDVKM. V was pared by 2 bases and J by 4 bases, with 16 bases between. The CDR3 sequence is CASSLRQAIKADTQYF. DNA for the CDR3: TGTGCCAGCAGTTTACGACAGGCGATCAAGGCAGATACGCAGTATTTT.

This clone was detected once. The chain employs TRBV19 and TRBJ2-1; a possible D gene is TRBD2 (5 bases). The CDR3 sequence is 13 residues long. Trimming pared 4 bases from V and 6 bases from J, leaving 10 bases between. Looked up from germline, CDR1 is LNHDA and CDR2 is SQIVND (reference sequence). This CDR3 is CASSRTSPNEQFF. CDR3 DNA sequence: TGTGCCAGTAGTAGAACTAGTCCCAATGAGCAGTTCTTC.

This clone was counted a few times. The rearrangement joins TRBV2 to TRBJ2-2, with TRBD2 matching 7 bases. CDR1 SNHLY and CDR2 FYNNEI come from the germline V gene. Trimming cost V 7 bases and J 1 base; bases outside gene matches: 6. The CDR3 extends over 15 amino acids. The CDR3 DNA is TGTGCCAGCAAGGTTTCGGGGGGGAACACCGGGGAGCTGTTTTTT. Protein product: CASKVSGGNTGELFF.

The V gene is TRBV28, the J gene TRBJ2-3; D perhaps matches TRBD1 (6 bases). Germline assignment: CDR1 MDHEN and CDR2 SYDVKM. The CDR3 is 14 residues long. Trimming shortened V by 8 bases and J by 1 base, and 13 bases separated the two germline ends. The CDR3 nucleotides read TGTGCCAGCTGGAGAGGGGGAGGCACAGATACGCAGTATTTT. Protein product: CASWRGGGTDTQYF.

This chain connects TRBV28 to TRBJ2-3, with 8 bases identical to TRBD2. Germline V gives CDR1 MDHEN, CDR2 SYDVKM. After removal of 5 bases from V and 3 bases from J, the junction contained 7 bases not matched to a gene. CDR3 length: 15 amino acids. Here the CDR3 reads CASSLGGALTDTQYF. CDR3 bases: TGTGCCAGCAGTCTCGGGGGGGCGTTGACAGATACGCAGTATTTT.

Only a few counts were recorded for this clone. The CDR3 DNA is TGTGCCACCTACCGGGACAGGGGGCTTGGGGCCAACGTCCTGACTTTC. Translated, it gives CATYRDRGLGANVLTF. The chain is built from TRBV15 and TRBJ2-6, with 12 bases fitting TRBD1. V lost 8 bases, J lost 3 bases, and 5 bases stayed unmatched. The CDR3 covers 16 residues. Germline V gene lookup returns CDR1 LNHNV and CDR2 YYDKDF (reference sequence).

This clone has more than one count but fewer than ten. V usage is TRBV5-5 and J usage is TRBJ2-7, with 8 bases that match TRBD1. CDR1 and CDR2 from the germline V gene are SGHKS and YYEKEE (reference sequence). The CDR3 consists of 15 residues. The V segment lost 0 bases and the J segment 1 base; nucleotides outside the gene matches: 3. The CDR3 sequence: CASSLAQGVSYEQYF. The CDR3 nucleotides are TGTGCCAGCAGCTTGGCACAGGGGGTATCCTACGAGCAGTACTTC.

This sequence joins TRBV18 and TRBJ1-2; TRBD1 agrees at 8 bases. This CDR3 has 16 amino acids. V shed 3 bases and J 2 bases; nucleotides not matched to a gene: 8. Germline V gene lookup returns CDR1 KGHSH and CDR2 LQKENI. The CDR3 spells CASSPLPGQANYGYTF. The CDR3, as DNA: TGTGCCAGCTCACCGCTACCGGGACAGGCAAACTATGGCTACACCTTC. Using reference TRBV18 and TRBJ1-2 for the parts outside the CDR3, the full variable domain is NAGVMQNPRHLVRRRGQEARLRCSPMKGHSHVYWYRQLPEEGLKFMVYLQKENIIDESGMPKERFSAEFPKEGPSILRIQQVVRGDSAAYFCASSPLPGQANYGYTFGSGTRLTVV.

This chain connects TRBV7-3 to TRBJ2-2, with 8 bases matching TRBD2. The CDR3 runs to 16 residues. The germline CDR1 and CDR2 sequences are SGHTA and FQGTGA. V was clipped by 5 bases and J by 0 bases; unmatched bases: 5. The CDR3 sequence is CASSRFSGANTGELFF. The CDR3 coding sequence is TGTGCCAGCAGCCGATTTAGCGGGGCGAACACCGGGGAGCTGTTTTTT.

This clone was recorded a few times. This chain uses TRBV28 with TRBJ1-3, with D maybe TRBD1 (6 bases). This CDR3 comprises 13 residues. The V and J ends lost 9 bases and 4 bases respectively, with 13 bases between them. Germline V gene sequence: CDR1 MDHEN, CDR2 SYDVKM. The CDR3 DNA reads as TGTGCCAGTACAGGGAACTACGGAAACACCATATATTTT. This gives the protein CASTGNYGNTIYF.

This rearrangement joins TRBV20-1 to TRBJ2-4, with TRBD1 matching 8 bases. V was clipped by 4 bases and J by 16 bases; unmatched bases: 9. The CDR3 is 11 amino acids. Germline V gene lookup returns CDR1 DFQATT and CDR2 SNEGSKA (reference sequence). The CDR3 DNA reads as TGCAGTGCTACCTTCGGACAGGGTAGATACTTC. Translating it yields CSATFGQGRYF.

The V gene is TRBV30, the J gene TRBJ1-1; D remains unclear. This CDR3 contains 15 residues. The V and J ends lost 0 bases and 0 bases respectively, with 11 bases between them. Per germline, CDR1 GTSNPN and CDR2 SVGIG (reference sequence). CDR3 nucleotide sequence: TGTGCCTGGAGTGTACACAGCAACATGAACACTGAAGCTTTCTTT. This translates into CAWSVHSNMNTEAFF.

The chain's CDR3 is CASSSQGSGTQYF. The CDR3 region has the DNA TGTGCCAGCAGTTCCCAGGGTTCGGGGACCCAGTACTTC. The chain uses TRBV28 and TRBJ2-5; perhaps TRBD1 as D (5 bases). Trimming shortened V by 4 bases and J by 7 bases, and 13 bases separated the two germline ends. The germline V gene has CDR1 MDHEN and CDR2 SYDVKM. This CDR3 has 13 residues.

The chain links TRBV11-2 to TRBJ1-1, with a tentative D call TRBD1 (5 bases). Between the trimmed V and J ends, which lost 2 bases and 3 bases, there was a span of 10 bases. Germline loops: CDR1 SGHAT, CDR2 FQNNGV. The CDR3 runs 14 residues. In DNA form, the CDR3 reads TGTGCCAGCAGCTTAAGACCACAGGACACTGAAGCTTTCTTT. Translated, it gives CASSLRPQDTEAFF.

This clone has ten or more counts. The chain couples TRBV4-1 to TRBJ1-3; possible D gene TRBD1, 6 bases. With 4 bases removed from V and 0 bases from J, the gap between germline ends came to 22 bases. The germline V gene encodes CDR1 MGHRA and CDR2 YSYEKL. The length of the CDR3 is 19 residues. The CDR3 DNA is TGCGCCAGCAGCCCCCCTTTGAAGCAACCCAGGGGCTCTGGAAACACCATATATTTT. It specifies CASSPPLKQPRGSGNTIYF.

The chain links TRBV2 to TRBJ1-1; 10 bases map to TRBD1. CDR3 size: 14 residues. Trimming at V came to 6 bases and at J to 4 bases, leaving 5 bases not matched to a gene. Germline CDR1 and CDR2: SNHLY and FYNNEI. CDR3 DNA: TGTGCCAGCAGACGGGACAGGGGAGGCACTGAAGCTTTCTTT. It yields the protein CASRRDRGGTEAFF.

CDR3 nucleotides: TGTGCCACCCTAGGGAGGGCCTACGAGCAGTACTTC. This encodes CATLGRAYEQYF. The chain carries TRBV27 and TRBJ2-7; 7 bases fit TRBD2. Germline V gives CDR1 MNHEY, CDR2 SMNVEV (reference sequence). The CDR3 is 12 amino acids. Trimming at V came to 10 bases and at J to 2 bases, leaving 5 bases not matched to a gene.

CDR3: CASSSDTTGELFF. CDR3 nucleotides: TGTGCCAGCAGCTCGGACACGACCGGGGAGCTGTTTTTT. The genes are TRBV27 and TRBJ2-2, with TRBD1 as a possible D gene (5 bases). Germline lookup yields CDR1 MNHEY and CDR2 SMNVEV (reference sequence). The CDR3 covers 13 residues. The ends were cut back, 6 bases at V and 5 bases at J, with 10 bases in the middle.

The chain links TRBV21-1 to TRBJ2-7; TRBD2 is taken as the D call from the table, unchecked against the DNA. TRBV21-1 corresponds to a pseudogene. The CDR3 consists of 14 residues. CDR3: CARGLTGTTYEQYF. In DNA, the CDR3 is TGTGCCAGAGGACTAACAGGGACTACCTACGAGCAGTACTTC.

This rearrangement joins TRBV27 to TRBJ1-2, with D perhaps matching TRBD1 (5 bases). With 5 bases removed from V and 1 base from J, the gap between germline ends came to 8 bases. From germline, CDR1 is MNHEY and CDR2 SMNVEV (reference sequence). The CDR3 has 13 amino acids. The CDR3 bases are TGTGCCAGCAGTCATGACAGTAACTATGGCTACACCTTC. Protein: CASSHDSNYGYTF.

The chain has TRBV13 and TRBJ2-1; tentatively, D is TRBD2 (7 bases). With 5 bases removed from V and 6 bases from J, the gap between germline ends came to 20 bases. CDR1 and CDR2 (germline): PRHDT, FYEKMQ (reference sequence). This CDR3 region has 16 residues. The CDR3 region is CASSPHGRGGGNEQFF. The CDR3 coding sequence is TGTGCCAGCAGCCCCCACGGTAGGGGAGGGGGCAATGAGCAGTTCTTC. Complete variable domain (other parts from reference TRBV13 and TRBJ2-1): AAGVIQSPRHLIKEKRETATLKCYPIPRHDTVYWYQQGPGQDPQFLISFYEKMQSDKGSIPDRFSAQQFSDYHSELNMSSLELGDSALYFCASSPHGRGGGNEQFFGPGTRLTVL.

This chain joins TRBV7-6 and TRBJ1-6; 7 nucleotides agree with TRBD1. Germline V gene sequence: CDR1 SGHVS, CDR2 FNYEAQ. This CDR3 comprises 16 residues. After removal of 3 bases from V and 6 bases from J, the junction contained 8 bases not matched to a gene. The CDR3 sequence is CASSLGNRGSNSPLHF. The CDR3 DNA is TGTGCCAGCAGCTTGGGAAACAGGGGCTCTAATTCACCCCTCCACTTT.

V is TRBV6-5 and J is TRBJ1-5, with D possibly TRBD1 on 5 matching bases. Trimming cost V 6 bases and J 4 bases, with 16 bases left between them. Germline V gene lookup returns CDR1 MNHEY and CDR2 SVGAGI. The CDR3 covers 15 residues. The CDR3 spells CASSPRPQGNQPQHF. CDR3 sequence (DNA): TGTGCCAGCAGCCCCAGACCGCAGGGAAATCAGCCCCAGCATTTT.